The entry that follows covers one T cell receptor (beta chain) sequence. This entry is derived from a study of blood T cell repertoires in COVID-19. On the study more broadly: Specimens from acute and convalescent COVID-19 originated in the United States, Italy and Spain. PBMCs, B-cell-depleted T cells, or T cells provided the cDNA or gDNA that made up the material.

J gave up 1 base and V 6 bases, and 4 bases lay outside the gene matches. Germline values: CDR1 MDHEN, CDR2 SYDVKM. The CDR3 is 14 amino acids. This table comes from immunoSEQ multiplex PCR, and its TCRdb copy is limited to in-frame clones, with some not included. Among 50,000 to 65,000 clones, approximately 80% were seen once, and the ten largest hold around 5.3%. This receptor was identified in a woman aged 55 to 70 with acute or convalescent COVID-19. The chain is built from TRBV28 and TRBJ2-3, with TRBD1 matching over 7 bases. The specimen sequenced was peripheral blood. For the CDR3, the DNA is TGTGCCAGCAGGCTAACAGGGGGCACAGATACGCAGTATTTT. This encodes CASRLTGGTDTQYF.